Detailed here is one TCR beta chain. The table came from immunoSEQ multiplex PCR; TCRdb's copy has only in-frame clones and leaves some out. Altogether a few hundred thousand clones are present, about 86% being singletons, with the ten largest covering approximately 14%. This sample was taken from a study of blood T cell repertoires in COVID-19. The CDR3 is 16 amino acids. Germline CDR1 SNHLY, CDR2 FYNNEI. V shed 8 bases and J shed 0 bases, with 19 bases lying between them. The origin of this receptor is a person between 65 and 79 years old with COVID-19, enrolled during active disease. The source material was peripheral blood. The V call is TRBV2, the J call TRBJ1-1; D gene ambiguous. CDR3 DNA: TGTGCCAGCTTCCAAGGAACTCCGGGGATGAACACTGAAGCTTTCTTT. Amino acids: CASFQGTPGMNTEAFF.